This T cell receptor beta chain was captured by sequencing in a study of memory CD4+ T cells and cytomegalovirus serostatus. Overall study: Of the healthy Belgian adults, 9 were CMV seropositive and 20 to 30 seronegative.

Deletions cut 6 bases from V and 5 bases from J, with 10 bases between. Germline assignment: CDR1 SGHTA and CDR2 FQGNSA. The CDR3 runs 13 residues. Single viable CD3+CD4+CD8-CD45RO+ cells were sorted as the memory CD4+ T cells. CMV serostatus came from serum IgG against pp150, pp28, p38, p52. Per the authors' pipeline: Out-of-frame sequences were removed, leaving around 2,000,000 distinct TCRbeta sequences. The method was immunoSEQ multiplex PCR; TCRdb's version includes in-frame clones alone and lacks a portion of them. V, J and clone size derive from that table, while D and trimming were established from the DNA sequence. The table lists some 52,000 clones, 60% to 85% of them singletons.

The material sequenced was memory CD4+ T cells from blood. This receptor was identified in an adult in good health and CMV-seropositive. The rearrangement links TRBV7-2 to TRBJ2-2; D is undetermined. This CDR3 reads CASSPRTTGELFF. The CDR3 bases are TGTGCCAGCAGTCCCCGGACGACCGGGGAGCTGTTTTTT.